The rows below give T cell receptor beta chains drawn from one sample of a study of cytomegalovirus exposure and HLA in healthy donors. Here immunoSEQ multiplex PCR was the method, and the copy in TCRdb shows in-frame clones only, minus some. This sample has roughly 250,000 clones; about 86% occur once, and the top ten carry 0.95% to 1.5%. Material: PBMCs. Source of these receptors: a woman aged 25 to 45 in good health and CMV-seropositive. Each CDR3 is given with its conserved first and last residue. Each record gives: J gene, D gene, clone size, V gene, CDR3 DNA, CDR3 protein. D genes are given only for firm matches. Size is omitted from some rows. Given values are once, few, many or a class for expanded clones.

J gene: TRBJ2-7
D gene: TRBD1
clone size: .
V gene: TRBV30
CDR3 DNA: TGTGCCTGGAGAATGACAGGGGGCTGGATCGAGCAGTACTTC
CDR3 protein: CAWRMTGGWIEQYF

J gene: TRBJ2-3
D gene: TRBD1
clone size: .
V gene: TRBV5-1
CDR3 DNA: TGCGCCAGCAGCAATTACGGAACGGGACAGGTCACAGATACGCAGTATTTT
CDR3 protein: CASSNYGTGQVTDTQYF

J gene: TRBJ1-1
D gene: .
clone size: .
V gene: TRBV28
CDR3 DNA: TGTGCCAGCAGCCCCAGGGGGAACACTGAAGCTTTCTTT
CDR3 protein: CASSPRGNTEAFF

J gene: TRBJ1-1
D gene: .
clone size: .
V gene: TRBV6-5
CDR3 DNA: TGTGCCAGCAGTTATGGGGGCGTCTACACTGAAGCTTTCTTT
CDR3 protein: CASSYGGVYTEAFF

J gene: TRBJ1-1
D gene: TRBD1
clone size: .
V gene: TRBV7-2
CDR3 DNA: TGTGCCAGCAGCTTAGCGCGGGACAGGGGCGAAGCTTTCTTT
CDR3 protein: CASSLARDRGEAFF

J gene: TRBJ1-1
D gene: TRBD1
clone size: .
V gene: TRBV28
CDR3 DNA: TGTGCCAGCAGTCCCGGGACAGGGGGTTTCACTGAAGCTTTCTTT
CDR3 protein: CASSPGTGGFTEAFF

J gene: TRBJ1-1
D gene: TRBD1
clone size: .
V gene: TRBV7-8
CDR3 DNA: TGTGCCAGCAGCTTAGCACATGGGACAGGCCATGAAGCTTTCTTT
CDR3 protein: CASSLAHGTGHEAFF

J gene: TRBJ1-1
D gene: TRBD1
clone size: .
V gene: TRBV29-1
CDR3 DNA: TGCAGCGTTAACAGGGGCACTGAAGCTTTCTTT
CDR3 protein: CSVNRGTEAFF

J gene: TRBJ1-6
D gene: .
clone size: .
V gene: TRBV13
CDR3 DNA: TGTGCCAGCAGCCTCCCGAATTCACCCCTCCACTTT
CDR3 protein: CASSLPNSPLHF

J gene: TRBJ2-1
D gene: .
clone size: .
V gene: TRBV6-4
CDR3 DNA: TGTGCCAGCAGTCCAGGCTCCTACAATGAGCAGTTCTTC
CDR3 protein: CASSPGSYNEQFF

J gene: TRBJ2-1
D gene: .
clone size: few
V gene: TRBV27
CDR3 DNA: TGTGCCAGCAGTTTAGGACTATCGAATGAGCAGTTCTTC
CDR3 protein: CASSLGLSNEQFF

J gene: TRBJ1-2
D gene: TRBD1
clone size: .
V gene: TRBV10-3
CDR3 DNA: TGTGCCATCAGTGCCGGGCAGGGGGCAGACTATGGCTACACCTTC
CDR3 protein: CAISAGQGADYGYTF

J gene: TRBJ1-5
D gene: TRBD1
clone size: once
V gene: TRBV5-1
CDR3 DNA: TGCGCCAGCAGCAGGGACAGGGATCAGCCCCAGCATTTT
CDR3 protein: CASSRDRDQPQHF

J gene: TRBJ1-5
D gene: .
clone size: .
V gene: TRBV27
CDR3 DNA: TGTGCCAGCAGTTTGGGGGGGGCGCCCACCTTACCCCAGCATTTT
CDR3 protein: CASSLGGAPTLPQHF

J gene: TRBJ2-3
D gene: .
clone size: .
V gene: TRBV27
CDR3 DNA: TGTGCCAGCAGTTTACGTTGGGACACAAGCACAGATACGCAGTATTTT
CDR3 protein: CASSLRWDTSTDTQYF

J gene: TRBJ2-7
D gene: .
clone size: .
V gene: TRBV10-1
CDR3 DNA: TGCGCCAGCCAAAGGAGGGAGCAGTACTTC
CDR3 protein: CASQRREQYF

J gene: TRBJ1-1
D gene: TRBD1
clone size: .
V gene: TRBV5-1
CDR3 DNA: TGCGCCAGCTCTACACCCGAGGGACAGGGTGGCACTGAAGCTTTCTTT
CDR3 protein: CASSTPEGQGGTEAFF

J gene: TRBJ1-1
D gene: .
clone size: .
V gene: TRBV28
CDR3 DNA: TGTGCCAGCACCGACCCGGGACAACTGAACACTGAAGCTTTCTTT
CDR3 protein: CASTDPGQLNTEAFF

J gene: TRBJ1-5
D gene: TRBD1
clone size: .
V gene: TRBV28
CDR3 DNA: TGTGCCAGCAGTTCCCCCACCACGGACAGGGGCACCTATAGCAATCAGCCCCAGCATTTT
CDR3 protein: CASSSPTTDRGTYSNQPQHF

J gene: TRBJ2-3
D gene: .
clone size: .
V gene: TRBV6-5
CDR3 DNA: TGTGCCAGCAGTTACAACGGGGGAGATACGCAGTATTTT
CDR3 protein: CASSYNGGDTQYF

J gene: TRBJ2-5
D gene: TRBD2
clone size: .
V gene: TRBV4-1
CDR3 DNA: TGCGCCAGCAGCCAAGGGCCCAGCGGGAGTAAAGAGACCCAGTACTTC
CDR3 protein: CASSQGPSGSKETQYF

J gene: TRBJ1-2
D gene: .
clone size: .
V gene: TRBV7-9
CDR3 DNA: TGTGCCAGCAGCTTAGCCGGCTATGGCTACACCTTC
CDR3 protein: CASSLAGYGYTF

J gene: TRBJ1-4
D gene: .
clone size: .
V gene: TRBV6-1
CDR3 DNA: TGTGCCAGCAGCCTGGGCGGGGGGGCCGGTGAAAAACTGTTTTTT
CDR3 protein: CASSLGGGAGEKLFF

J gene: TRBJ2-4
D gene: TRBD2
clone size: once
V gene: TRBV4-2
CDR3 DNA: TGTGCCAGCAGCCAAGAAAGAGCTAGCGGCCTAAACATTCAGTACTTC
CDR3 protein: CASSQERASGLNIQYF

J gene: TRBJ2-7
D gene: TRBD1
clone size: once
V gene: TRBV6-5
CDR3 DNA: TGTGCCAGCAGTTACTCAGGGACAGGGTCCCTGCTTGGGCAGTACTTC
CDR3 protein: CASSYSGTGSLLGQYF

J gene: TRBJ1-2
D gene: TRBD1
clone size: .
V gene: TRBV30
CDR3 DNA: TGTGCCTGGAGTCCAGGACAGGGAATCTATGGCTACACCTTC
CDR3 protein: CAWSPGQGIYGYTF

J gene: TRBJ1-2
D gene: TRBD1
clone size: once
V gene: TRBV9
CDR3 DNA: TGTGCCAGCAGCGCCGCCGGACAGGGAGGATTTTATGGCTACACCTTC
CDR3 protein: CASSAAGQGGFYGYTF

J gene: TRBJ2-5
D gene: .
clone size: .
V gene: TRBV11-3
CDR3 DNA: TGTGCCAGCAGCCCCCCAGCGGTTGAGACCCAGTACTTC
CDR3 protein: CASSPPAVETQYF

J gene: TRBJ2-1
D gene: .
clone size: once
V gene: TRBV4-1
CDR3 DNA: TGCGCCAGCAGCTCTATAGGGGGCTCCTACAATGAGCAGTTCTTC
CDR3 protein: CASSSIGGSYNEQFF

J gene: TRBJ1-2
D gene: .
clone size: .
V gene: TRBV27
CDR3 DNA: TGTGCCAGCAGTCCCCATACAGGGTATGGCTACACCTTC
CDR3 protein: CASSPHTGYGYTF

J gene: TRBJ1-1
D gene: TRBD1
clone size: .
V gene: TRBV5-6
CDR3 DNA: TGTGCCAGCAGCCCGAAACGGGGACAGGGATGGATCACTGAAGCTTTCTTT
CDR3 protein: CASSPKRGQGWITEAFF

J gene: TRBJ1-3
D gene: .
clone size: .
V gene: TRBV30
CDR3 DNA: TGTGCCTGGAATGAAGCTCTCTCTGGAAACACCATATATTTT
CDR3 protein: CAWNEALSGNTIYF

J gene: TRBJ1-1
D gene: TRBD1
clone size: .
V gene: TRBV6-6
CDR3 DNA: TGTGCCAGCAGAACCAGGACAGGCCCTCCGCGCACTGAAGCTTTCTTT
CDR3 protein: CASRTRTGPPRTEAFF

J gene: TRBJ2-6
D gene: TRBD1
clone size: .
V gene: TRBV19
CDR3 DNA: TGTGCCAGCCGGGACAGGGTAAACTCTGGGGCCAACGTCCTGACTTTC
CDR3 protein: CASRDRVNSGANVLTF

J gene: TRBJ2-7
D gene: .
clone size: .
V gene: TRBV7-9
CDR3 DNA: TGTGCCAGCCCAGCGCCCTACGAGCAGTACTTC
CDR3 protein: CASPAPYEQYF

J gene: TRBJ1-1
D gene: .
clone size: .
V gene: TRBV5-6
CDR3 DNA: TGTGCCAGCAGCCCCCGGCGGGGCTTGACTGAAGCTTTCTTT
CDR3 protein: CASSPRRGLTEAFF

J gene: TRBJ2-7
D gene: TRBD2
clone size: .
V gene: TRBV9
CDR3 DNA: TGTGCCAGCAGCGTTGGGGGGGAGATCTACGAGCAGTACTTC
CDR3 protein: CASSVGGEIYEQYF

J gene: TRBJ2-7
D gene: .
clone size: .
V gene: TRBV6-5
CDR3 DNA: TGTGCCAGCAGTTACACCGGGGGATCCTACGAGCAGTACTTC
CDR3 protein: CASSYTGGSYEQYF

J gene: TRBJ2-2
D gene: .
clone size: .
V gene: TRBV7-9
CDR3 DNA: TGTGCCAGCAGCCCAGTAAGGACAGTGAACACCGGGGAGCTGTTTTTT
CDR3 protein: CASSPVRTVNTGELFF

J gene: TRBJ1-1
D gene: .
clone size: .
V gene: TRBV27
CDR3 DNA: TGTGCCAGCAGTTTATGGGGGGTGAACACTGAAGCTTTCTTT
CDR3 protein: CASSLWGVNTEAFF

J gene: TRBJ1-2
D gene: TRBD1
clone size: few
V gene: TRBV9
CDR3 DNA: TGTGCCAGCAGCGTACTGACAGGGAGACGTGGCTACACCTTC
CDR3 protein: CASSVLTGRRGYTF

J gene: TRBJ1-1
D gene: .
clone size: once
V gene: TRBV10-3
CDR3 DNA: TGTGCCATCAGTATCTGGGAGGGCAGTGAAGCTTTCTTT
CDR3 protein: CAISIWEGSEAFF

J gene: TRBJ1-1
D gene: .
clone size: few
V gene: TRBV28
CDR3 DNA: TGTGCCAGCAGTTTATATGGGGCGGCTACTGAAGCTTTCTTT
CDR3 protein: CASSLYGAATEAFF

J gene: TRBJ1-4
D gene: .
clone size: .
V gene: TRBV29-1
CDR3 DNA: TGCAGTGCCGCAGGCCCGAATGAAAAACTGTTTTTT
CDR3 protein: CSAAGPNEKLFF

J gene: TRBJ2-2
D gene: .
clone size: .
V gene: TRBV27
CDR3 DNA: TGTGCCAGCAGTTTAGGATCGGGGTTCGCCGGGGAGCTGTTTTTT
CDR3 protein: CASSLGSGFAGELFF

J gene: TRBJ2-7
D gene: .
clone size: .
V gene: TRBV27
CDR3 DNA: TGTGCCAGCAGTTCCCCTGGGGAGCAGTGGTACTTC
CDR3 protein: CASSSPGEQWYF

J gene: TRBJ1-1
D gene: .
clone size: once
V gene: TRBV28
CDR3 DNA: TGTGCCAGCAGACCTCCCGGGACACCGAACACTGAAGCTTTCTTT
CDR3 protein: CASRPPGTPNTEAFF

J gene: TRBJ1-3
D gene: .
clone size: once
V gene: TRBV5-1
CDR3 DNA: TGCGCCAGCAGCTTGGCCGTTCTCGCAGATCGAAACACCATATATTTT
CDR3 protein: CASSLAVLADRNTIYF

J gene: TRBJ2-2
D gene: TRBD2
clone size: .
V gene: TRBV27
CDR3 DNA: TGTGCCAGCCCCAAAGGACTAGCGGGTACCTTGAACACCGGGGAGCTGTTTTTT
CDR3 protein: CASPKGLAGTLNTGELFF

J gene: TRBJ2-2
D gene: TRBD1
clone size: .
V gene: TRBV6-5
CDR3 DNA: TGTGCCAGCATAGGACAGGGTAGTACCGGGGAGCTGTTTTTT
CDR3 protein: CASIGQGSTGELFF

J gene: TRBJ1-2
D gene: .
clone size: .
V gene: TRBV28
CDR3 DNA: TGTGCCAGCATCCCACCGAGGCCTCCTTATGGCTACACCTTC
CDR3 protein: CASIPPRPPYGYTF

J gene: TRBJ2-4
D gene: TRBD2
clone size: .
V gene: TRBV5-1
CDR3 DNA: TGCGCCAGCAGCTTGGCCGGGGGGGGCGGACAAAACATTCAGTACTTC
CDR3 protein: CASSLAGGGGQNIQYF

J gene: TRBJ2-7
D gene: TRBD2
clone size: .
V gene: TRBV15
CDR3 DNA: TGTGCCACCAGCAGAGATCAAGCGGGAGCCCACGAGCAGTACTTC
CDR3 protein: CATSRDQAGAHEQYF

J gene: TRBJ2-7
D gene: TRBD2
clone size: .
V gene: TRBV6-1
CDR3 DNA: TGTGCCAGCAGTGAAGCTCCGGGAGGGCCCCCCTACGAGCAGTACTTC
CDR3 protein: CASSEAPGGPPYEQYF

J gene: TRBJ2-7
D gene: TRBD2
clone size: .
V gene: TRBV2
CDR3 DNA: TGTGCCAGCAGCCCCGGGTGGGGGGGCTCCTACGAGCAGTACTTC
CDR3 protein: CASSPGWGGSYEQYF

J gene: TRBJ1-3
D gene: TRBD1
clone size: .
V gene: TRBV6-5
CDR3 DNA: TGTGCCAGCAGTTCCTGGACAGGGGGGACTCCTGACATATATTTT
CDR3 protein: CASSSWTGGTPDIYF